The clone carrying this TCR beta chain was counted ten times or more. This specimen belongs to a study of T cells in Graves' hyperthyroidism and ophthalmopathy. Criteria for exclusion of patients were uncontrolled infection, other autoimmune disease, pregnancy or lactation. Amplified regions were TCR beta CDR3 sequences from RNA transcripts. HTBI primers were the set used in a first-round RT-PCR of the TCR CDR3. TCRdb called the multiplex PCR reads again in MiXCR, with one record for every CDR3 protein. The sample records roughly 200,000 distinct CDR3 sequences, about 16% being singletons. The CDR3 is made up of 13 amino acids. Germline V gene sequence: CDR1 SQVTM, CDR2 ANQGSEA. Trimming removed 4 bases from V and 4 bases from J, with 14 bases in between.

This sequence joins TRBV29-1 and TRBJ2-7; the D gene is possibly TRBD1 (5 bases). The receptor's source is a man aged 40-50 years with Graves' hyperthyroidism. The sample taken for sequencing was blood. CDR3 sequence (DNA): TGCAGCGTTGGGTCCCGGCAGGGTTACGAGCAGTACTTC. It is translated as CSVGSRQGYEQYF.